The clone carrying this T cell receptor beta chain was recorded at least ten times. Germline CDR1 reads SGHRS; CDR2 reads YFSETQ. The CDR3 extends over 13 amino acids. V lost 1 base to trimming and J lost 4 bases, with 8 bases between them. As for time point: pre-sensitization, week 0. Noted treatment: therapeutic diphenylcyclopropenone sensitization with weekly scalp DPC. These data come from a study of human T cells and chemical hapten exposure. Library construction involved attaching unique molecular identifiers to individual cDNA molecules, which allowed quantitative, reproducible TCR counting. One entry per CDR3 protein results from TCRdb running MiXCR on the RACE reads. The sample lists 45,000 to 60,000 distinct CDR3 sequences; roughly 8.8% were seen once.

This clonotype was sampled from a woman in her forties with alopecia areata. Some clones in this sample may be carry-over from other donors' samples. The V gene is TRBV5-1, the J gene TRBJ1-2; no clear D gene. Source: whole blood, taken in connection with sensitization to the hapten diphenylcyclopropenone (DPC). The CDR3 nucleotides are TGCGCCAGCAGCTTGTCGGGAGGCTATGGCTACACCTTC. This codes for CASSLSGGYGYTF.